Shown below are 24 T cell receptor beta chains from a single sample sequenced in a study of graft-versus-host responses after intestinal transplantation. Their specific antigens are unknown. Assay: immunoSEQ multiplex PCR; the TCRdb copy retains only in-frame clones and omits some. The table records some 92,000 clones, just under 95% of them present only once. This specimen consisted of unstimulated CD4+ T cells sorted from spleen or lymph node cells, obtained before intestinal transplant. The receptor set was obtained from a human donor who received an intestinal transplant.

The rearrangement links TRBV7-9 to TRBJ1-1, with unresolved D. Trimming shortened V by 0 bases and J by 1 base, and 12 bases separated the two germline ends. CDR1 is SEHNR and CDR2 is FQNEAQ in the germline V gene (reference sequence). The CDR3 totals 16 residues. As DNA, the CDR3 is TGTGCCAGCAGCTTAGCGCCTTCCCGGCAGAACACTGAAGCTTTCTTT. Residues: CASSLAPSRQNTEAFF.

V is TRBV5-1 and J is TRBJ2-1; tentative D call: TRBD2 (6 bases). Looked up from germline, CDR1 is SGHRS and CDR2 is YFSETQ. This CDR3 has 13 residues. Deletions cut 3 bases from V and 10 bases from J, with 14 bases between. CDR3 loop: CASSWAGAGEQFF. CDR3 nucleotides: TGCGCCAGCAGCTGGGCTGGGGCGGGAGAGCAGTTCTTC.

This chain uses TRBV28 with TRBJ1-2, with D possibly TRBD1 on 6 matching bases. Germline V gene sequence: CDR1 MDHEN, CDR2 SYDVKM. V dropped 8 bases and J dropped 4 bases, with 17 bases sitting between them. The CDR3 contains 14 residues. The CDR3 loop is CASGLAGVGYGYTF. In nucleotides, the CDR3 is TGTGCCAGCGGACTCGCAGGGGTCGGCTATGGCTACACCTTC.

This clone occurred once. The chain is built from TRBV28 and TRBJ1-1; tentative D call: TRBD1 (6 bases). Germline V gene lookup returns CDR1 MDHEN and CDR2 SYDVKM. The CDR3 has 12 amino acids. The V and J ends lost 2 bases and 7 bases respectively, with 8 bases between them. The CDR3 coding sequence is TGTGCCAGCAGTTTAACAGGGAATGAAGCTTTCTTT. This translates into CASSLTGNEAFF.

This clone appeared a single time. The V and J genes are TRBV4-1 and TRBJ2-7; D is perhaps TRBD1 or TRBD2 (5 bases each). Per germline, CDR1 MGHRA and CDR2 YSYEKL. V was trimmed by 2 bases and J by 3 bases, leaving 20 bases between them. CDR3 length: 17 amino acids. CDR3 coding DNA: TGCGCCAGCAGCCAACCCCGGGACCCCCTGGGGAACTACGAGCAGTACTTC. It translates to CASSQPRDPLGNYEQYF.

The rearrangement uses TRBV19 and TRBJ2-7; 9 bases are a match to TRBD2. The J segment lost 0 bases and the V segment lost 1 base, leaving 16 bases of the junction unmatched. The CDR3 spans 20 residues. Germline loops: CDR1 LNHDA, CDR2 SQIVND (reference sequence). This CDR3 is CASSIVPPAGGLSDSYEQYF. The CDR3 DNA is TGTGCCAGTAGTATAGTTCCGCCAGCGGGAGGACTCTCTGACTCCTACGAGCAGTACTTC.

The rearrangement uses TRBV6-1 and TRBJ2-7; either TRBD1 or TRBD2 may supply D (5 bases each). Germline values: CDR1 MNHNS, CDR2 SASEGT. The V and J ends lost 4 bases and 5 bases respectively, with 18 bases between them. This CDR3 contains 15 residues. The chain's CDR3 is CASSAGTVSVNEQYF. The CDR3 DNA reads TGTGCCAGCAGTGCCGGGACCGTGTCGGTCAACGAGCAGTACTTC.

Only a few counts were recorded for this clone. The rearrangement links TRBV2 to TRBJ2-1; tentatively, D is TRBD2 (6 bases). Germline-derived CDR1 and CDR2 are SNHLY and FYNNEI. Trimming cost V 6 bases and J 7 bases, with 10 bases left between them. The length of the CDR3 is 12 residues. The CDR3 nucleotides are TGTGCCAGCAGGGAGGGCGCGAATGAGCAGTTCTTC. It codes for CASREGANEQFF.

The chain has TRBV10-2 and TRBJ1-5; no clear D. This CDR3 region has 15 residues. Trimming shortened V by 5 bases and J by 3 bases, and 14 bases separated the two germline ends. Germline V lookup: CDR1 WSHSY, CDR2 SAAADI. DNA of the CDR3: TGCGCCAGCAGTTCCGTACCAGGTTACAATCAGCCCCAGCATTTT. Protein: CASSSVPGYNQPQHF.

In its sample, this clone was seen a few times. This chain joins TRBV29-1 and TRBJ2-7; TRBD1 matches 7 bases. Germline-derived CDR1 and CDR2 are SQVTM and ANQGSEA. V shed 0 bases, J shed 3 bases, and the junction held 5 bases outside the gene matches. The CDR3 totals 14 residues. CDR3 loop: CSVEDQQGNYEQYF. CDR3 coding DNA: TGCAGCGTTGAAGATCAACAGGGGAACTACGAGCAGTACTTC.

This CDR3 reads CASSPPGQANTEAFF. In DNA, the CDR3 is TGTGCCAGCTCACCCCCAGGGCAAGCTAACACTGAAGCTTTCTTT. This chain connects TRBV18 to TRBJ1-1; D is possibly TRBD1 (5 bases). This CDR3 is built from 15 residues. V dropped 3 bases and J dropped 2 bases, with 13 bases sitting between them. The germline V gene encodes CDR1 KGHSH and CDR2 LQKENI.

The V call is TRBV29-1, the J call TRBJ2-3, with D perhaps given as TRBD1 or TRBD2 (6 bases each). Germline V CDR1 and CDR2: SQVTM, ANQGSEA. Trimming took off 4 bases at V and 0 bases at J, with 8 bases between the two ends. CDR3 length: 13 residues. The CDR3, as DNA: TGCAGCGTTGGGGGGGCGAGCACAGATACGCAGTATTTT. This translates into CSVGGASTDTQYF.

CDR3 region: CASSLEISYEQYF. The CDR3 DNA reads TGTGCCAGCAGTCTGGAAATCTCCTACGAGCAGTACTTC. This rearrangement joins TRBV2 to TRBJ2-7; D not resolved. Trimming left V 5 bases short and J 0 bases short, with 8 bases between. This CDR3 spans 13 amino acids. Germline V gene sequence: CDR1 SNHLY, CDR2 FYNNEI.

The rearrangement joins TRBV4-2 to TRBJ1-3, with D uncertain. V gave up 4 bases and J gave up 8 bases, with 12 bases separating them. From germline, CDR1 is LGHNA and CDR2 YNFKEQ. The CDR3 extends over 13 amino acids. The chain's CDR3 is CASSLSLRDTIYF. The CDR3 nucleotides read TGTGCCAGCAGCCTATCTCTACGGGACACCATATATTTT.

The rearrangement joins TRBV7-8 to TRBJ2-1; TRBD2 matches 7 bases. V shed 5 bases, J shed 0 bases, and the junction held 4 bases outside the gene matches. This CDR3 is 15 amino acids long. CDR1 and CDR2 (germline): SGHVS, FQNEAQ. As DNA, the CDR3 is TGTGCCAGCAGCCTATCTAGCGGCTCCTACAATGAGCAGTTCTTC. Translating gives CASSLSSGSYNEQFF.

This chain uses TRBV19 with TRBJ2-2; TRBD2 aligns across 12 bases. V shed 7 bases, J shed 6 bases, and the junction held 9 bases outside the gene matches. The CDR3 runs to 16 residues. Germline V gene lookup returns CDR1 LNHDA and CDR2 SQIVND (reference sequence). The CDR3 sequence is CASTPSASGRAGELFF. The DNA of the CDR3 is TGTGCCAGTACCCCTTCGGCTAGCGGGAGGGCCGGGGAGCTGTTTTTT.

J is TRBJ1-5 and V is TRBV30, with D perhaps TRBD1 (5 bases). Germline values: CDR1 GTSNPN, CDR2 SVGIG (reference sequence). This CDR3 spans 12 amino acids. Deletions cut 6 bases from V and 6 bases from J, with 12 bases between. The DNA of the CDR3 is TGTGCCTGCAGCAGGGCAGGTCAGCCCCAGCATTTT. This codes for CACSRAGQPQHF. The full variable domain, completed using reference TRBV30 and TRBJ1-5, is SQTIHQWPATLVQPVGSPLSLECTVEGTSNPNLYWYRQAAGRGLQLLFYSVGIGQISSEVPQNLSASRPQDRQFILSSKKLLLSDSGFYLCACSRAGQPQHFGDGTRLSIL.

This chain links TRBV28 with TRBJ2-1, with TRBD2 matching over 13 bases. Germline CDR1 MDHEN, CDR2 SYDVKM. CDR3 length: 17 amino acids. Trimming removed 3 bases from V and 9 bases from J; junction bases left unmatched: 11. The CDR3 bases are TGTGCCAGCAGTTTTCTTGGACTAGCGGGAGTTCTGGGTGAGCAGTTCTTC. Amino acids: CASSFLGLAGVLGEQFF.

This clone turned up a few times. The chain links TRBV11-2 to TRBJ2-1; D is unresolved. The CDR3 length is 12 residues. Trimming stripped 3 bases from V and 3 bases from J, with 3 bases between. Germline CDR1 reads SGHAT; CDR2 reads FQNNGV. CDR3 loop: CASSFGYNEQFF. DNA for the CDR3: TGTGCCAGCAGCTTTGGCTACAATGAGCAGTTCTTC.

The chain has TRBV5-1 and TRBJ1-6; D call uncertain. Germline-derived CDR1 and CDR2 are SGHRS and YFSETQ. V gave up 0 bases and J gave up 3 bases, with 7 bases separating them. The CDR3 has 15 residues. The chain's CDR3 is CASSLGRDYNSPLHF. CDR3 nucleotide sequence: TGCGCCAGCAGCTTGGGTAGGGACTATAATTCACCCCTCCACTTT.

J is TRBJ2-1 and V is TRBV5-4; no definite D call. The CDR3 has 13 residues. V shed 4 bases and J shed 7 bases, with 12 bases lying between them. Germline CDR1 is SGHNT and CDR2 is YYREEE (reference sequence). The CDR3 region has the DNA TGTGCCAGCAGCCTTGGATGGAAGAATGAGCAGTTCTTC. This gives the protein CASSLGWKNEQFF.

The chain carries TRBV5-1 and TRBJ2-5; TRBD2 aligns across 11 bases. The J call is in doubt because the DNA end fits TRBJ2-7 better. Germline CDR1 reads SGHRS; CDR2 reads YFSETQ. This CDR3 is 17 amino acids long. The CDR3 region is CASSPGTSGVSSYEQYF. The CDR3 DNA is TGCGCCAGCAGCCCCGGGACTAGCGGCGTGAGCTCCTACGAGCAGTACTTC.

V gene TRBV7-9 combines with J gene TRBJ2-1; 8 bases fit TRBD2. Looked up from germline, CDR1 is SEHNR and CDR2 is FQNEAQ (reference sequence). J lost 8 bases, V lost 0 bases, and 12 bases had no gene match. This CDR3 has 17 residues. The CDR3 nucleotides read TGTGCCAGCAGCTTAGCGGGGCAGGCGGGGACTAGAGATGAGCAGTTCTTC. This codes for CASSLAGQAGTRDEQFF.

The rearrangement joins TRBV11-1 to TRBJ2-7; 9 nucleotides align to TRBD1. The length of the CDR3 is 15 residues. Trimming took 4 bases from V and 1 from J; bases not matched to a gene: 5. CDR1 and CDR2 from the germline V gene are SGHAT and FQDESV (reference sequence). The DNA of the CDR3 is TGTGCCAGCAGCTCCCCGGGACAGGGATCCTACGAGCAGTACTTC. It codes for CASSSPGQGSYEQYF. Complete variable domain (other parts from reference TRBV11-1 and TRBJ2-7): EAEVAQSPRYKITEKSQAVAFWCDPISGHATLYWYRQILGQGPELLVQFQDESVVDDSQLPKDRFSAERLKGVDSTLKIQPAELGDSAMYLCASSSPGQGSYEQYFGPGTRLTVT.